A selection of T cell receptor beta chains follows, all from one sample in a study of shared clonotypes between healthy human individuals. Some clones are missing from TCRdb's copy, which holds only in-frame ones; the method was immunoSEQ multiplex PCR. The sample has 600,000 or so clones, roughly 98% seen once. The source material was naive CD8+ T cells sorted from blood. These receptors originate from a man between 25 and 39 years old in good health. The CDR3 runs from the conserved cysteine through the conserved F or W. The D gene is left open where the match is weak. Size tells how often a clone was seen (once, few, many) or the class of an expanded clone, and some rows leave it out.

v_gene: TRBV5-1; d_gene: TRBD1; j_gene: TRBJ2-7; abundance: .; CDR3aa: CASSSQTGVTYEQYF; CDR3nt: TGCGCCAGCAGCTCACAAACAGGGGTCACCTACGAGCAGTACTTC
v_gene: TRBV11-2; d_gene: .; j_gene: TRBJ2-7; abundance: .; CDR3aa: CASSLGRRSTVSYEQYF; CDR3nt: TGTGCCAGCAGCTTAGGGCGAAGGAGTACGGTCTCTTACGAGCAGTACTTC
v_gene: TRBV6-5; d_gene: .; j_gene: TRBJ2-5; abundance: .; CDR3aa: CASCLRLGETQYF; CDR3nt: TGTGCCAGCTGTTTGAGGTTAGGGGAGACCCAGTACTTC
v_gene: TRBV9; d_gene: TRBD1; j_gene: TRBJ2-4; abundance: .; CDR3aa: CASSEGGQAQNIQYF; CDR3nt: TGTGCCAGCAGCGAGGGGGGACAGGCGCAAAACATTCAGTACTTC
v_gene: TRBV28; d_gene: .; j_gene: TRBJ2-7; abundance: .; CDR3aa: CASSPYDRSFTPSYEQYF; CDR3nt: TGTGCCAGCAGTCCATACGACAGAAGCTTTACCCCTTCCTACGAGCAGTACTTC
v_gene: TRBV5-1; d_gene: .; j_gene: TRBJ2-7; abundance: .; CDR3aa: CASSSIGLSYEQYF; CDR3nt: TGCGCCAGCAGCTCCATTGGACTCTCCTACGAGCAGTACTTC
v_gene: TRBV28; d_gene: TRBD1; j_gene: TRBJ1-5; abundance: .; CDR3aa: CASSPFGGTGGNQPQHF; CDR3nt: TGTGCCAGCAGTCCTTTTGGAGGGACAGGGGGCAATCAGCCCCAGCATTTT
v_gene: TRBV21-1; d_gene: .; j_gene: TRBJ2-7; abundance: once; CDR3aa: CAPLGGPYEQYF; CDR3nt: TGTGCCCCCTTAGGGGGGCCCTACGAGCAGTACTTC
v_gene: TRBV27; d_gene: .; j_gene: TRBJ1-5; abundance: .; CDR3aa: CASSLTAYSNQPQHF; CDR3nt: TGTGCCAGCAGTTTAACAGCATATAGCAATCAGCCCCAGCATTTT
v_gene: TRBV27; d_gene: .; j_gene: TRBJ2-1; abundance: .; CDR3aa: CASCANLRGEQFF; CDR3nt: TGTGCCAGCTGCGCTAACCTTAGGGGGGAGCAGTTCTTC
v_gene: TRBV9; d_gene: .; j_gene: TRBJ2-7; abundance: .; CDR3aa: CASSVGQTYEQYF; CDR3nt: TGTGCCAGCAGCGTCGGTCAGACCTACGAGCAGTACTTC
v_gene: TRBV10-1; d_gene: .; j_gene: TRBJ2-3; abundance: .; CDR3aa: CASSDWPGSSDTQYF; CDR3nt: TGCGCCAGCAGTGACTGGCCAGGGTCTTCAGATACGCAGTATTTT
v_gene: TRBV7-7; d_gene: .; j_gene: TRBJ2-7; abundance: .; CDR3aa: CASSLGGALGEQYF; CDR3nt: TGTGCCAGCAGCTTAGGGGGGGCACTCGGCGAGCAGTACTTC
v_gene: TRBV15; d_gene: TRBD1; j_gene: TRBJ2-7; abundance: .; CDR3aa: CATSRGKGASIDEQYF; CDR3nt: TGTGCCACCAGCAGAGGAAAGGGGGCGAGCATCGACGAGCAGTACTTC
v_gene: TRBV9; d_gene: .; j_gene: TRBJ2-1; abundance: .; CDR3aa: CASSSAISPSYNEQFF; CDR3nt: TGTGCCAGCAGCTCAGCCATATCCCCGTCCTACAATGAGCAGTTCTTC
v_gene: TRBV19; d_gene: .; j_gene: TRBJ1-1; abundance: .; CDR3aa: CASHSGYTEAFF; CDR3nt: TGTGCCAGCCATTCAGGATACACTGAAGCTTTCTTT
v_gene: TRBV28; d_gene: TRBD1; j_gene: TRBJ1-5; abundance: .; CDR3aa: CASSSGGQGLRNQPQHF; CDR3nt: TGTGCCAGCAGTTCCGGCGGACAGGGTCTGCGGAATCAGCCCCAGCATTTT
v_gene: TRBV7-9; d_gene: TRBD1; j_gene: TRBJ2-7; abundance: .; CDR3aa: CASSQVPPGQSYEQYF; CDR3nt: TGTGCCAGCAGCCAGGTCCCACCGGGACAGTCCTACGAGCAGTACTTC
v_gene: TRBV4-1; d_gene: TRBD1; j_gene: TRBJ2-3; abundance: .; CDR3aa: CASSRLADRVERTDTQYF; CDR3nt: TGCGCCAGCAGCCGATTGGCGGACAGGGTAGAGAGAACAGATACGCAGTATTTT
v_gene: TRBV25-1; d_gene: TRBD1; j_gene: TRBJ1-1; abundance: .; CDR3aa: CASSAHRGSRTEAFF; CDR3nt: TGTGCCAGCAGTGCCCACAGGGGGAGTCGAACTGAAGCTTTCTTT
v_gene: TRBV28; d_gene: .; j_gene: TRBJ2-7; abundance: few; CDR3aa: CASSSPSYEQYF; CDR3nt: TGTGCCAGCAGTTCCCCCTCGTACGAGCAGTACTTC
v_gene: TRBV9; d_gene: TRBD1; j_gene: TRBJ2-5; abundance: .; CDR3aa: CASSPADRGGQETQYF; CDR3nt: TGTGCCAGCAGCCCCGCCGACAGGGGAGGCCAAGAGACCCAGTACTTC
v_gene: TRBV27; d_gene: .; j_gene: TRBJ2-3; abundance: .; CDR3aa: CASSLSWSTVDTQYF; CDR3nt: TGTGCCAGCAGTTTAAGTTGGTCAACAGTGGATACGCAGTATTTT
v_gene: TRBV9; d_gene: .; j_gene: TRBJ1-2; abundance: .; CDR3aa: CASSSYGYTF; CDR3nt: TGTGCCAGCAGCAGCTATGGCTACACCTTC
v_gene: TRBV12-5; d_gene: .; j_gene: TRBJ2-1; abundance: .; CDR3aa: CASGLGALNEQFF; CDR3nt: TGTGCTAGTGGTTTGGGAGCTCTCAATGAGCAGTTCTTC
v_gene: TRBV28; d_gene: .; j_gene: TRBJ1-3; abundance: .; CDR3aa: CASSLLGEEGYSGNTIYF; CDR3nt: TGTGCCAGCAGTTTATTGGGGGAAGAGGGATACTCTGGAAACACCATATATTTT
v_gene: TRBV6-5; d_gene: .; j_gene: TRBJ2-7; abundance: .; CDR3aa: CASSYSGPTYEQYF; CDR3nt: TGTGCCAGCAGTTACTCGGGACCTACCTACGAGCAGTACTTC
v_gene: TRBV11-2; d_gene: TRBD2; j_gene: TRBJ2-5; abundance: .; CDR3aa: CASSLWEGETQYF; CDR3nt: TGTGCCAGCAGCTTATGGGAGGGCGAGACCCAGTACTTC
v_gene: TRBV25-1; d_gene: .; j_gene: TRBJ2-7; abundance: .; CDR3aa: CASSDYLSYEQYF; CDR3nt: TGTGCCAGCAGTGACTACCTCTCCTACGAGCAGTACTTC
v_gene: TRBV9; d_gene: TRBD2; j_gene: TRBJ2-3; abundance: .; CDR3aa: CASSPLGGAGTDTQYF; CDR3nt: TGTGCCAGCAGCCCACTCGGGGGGGCTGGCACAGATACGCAGTATTTT
v_gene: TRBV27; d_gene: .; j_gene: TRBJ2-7; abundance: few; CDR3aa: CASSLLDSYEQYF; CDR3nt: TGTGCCAGCAGTTTATTGGACTCCTACGAGCAGTACTTC